The source of this T cell receptor beta chain is a study of identical twins. The study's findings and limits: Conclusions came from cross-sectional statistical analysis, not from following the same donors.

Using its own MiXCR run on the 5' RACE reads, TCRdb lists one record per CDR3 protein. The repertoire includes about 690,000 distinct CDR3 sequences, around 20% of them detected once, and around 4.4% sits in the top ten. The germline V gene has CDR1 LGHDT and CDR2 YNNKEL (reference sequence). This CDR3 has 19 amino acids. V shed 10 bases, J shed 4 bases, and the junction held 22 bases outside the gene matches. In its sample, this clonotype was seen once. Its antigen remains unidentified. The same data also went into a second study, on T cells expressing NK-cell markers. That source reports: Within several experiments, an anti-gamma-delta TCR antibody kept the sorting limited to alpha-beta TCR T cells. One observes that, in four donors, these clonotypes were also the leading ones within the CD3+CD56-NKG2C+ fraction. Clarity on HCMV specificity was lacking for the expanded NKG2C+ T cell clones.

The sequence was collected from a woman between 18 and 29 years old in good health. Sequenced input: PBMCs. The chain recombines TRBV3-1 with TRBJ2-7; 13 nucleotides match TRBD2. CDR3 loop: CAICFKGLAGLMGAYEQYF. The CDR3 DNA follows: TGTGCCATCTGTTTTAAGGGACTAGCGGGACTGATGGGGGCTTACGAGCAGTACTTC.